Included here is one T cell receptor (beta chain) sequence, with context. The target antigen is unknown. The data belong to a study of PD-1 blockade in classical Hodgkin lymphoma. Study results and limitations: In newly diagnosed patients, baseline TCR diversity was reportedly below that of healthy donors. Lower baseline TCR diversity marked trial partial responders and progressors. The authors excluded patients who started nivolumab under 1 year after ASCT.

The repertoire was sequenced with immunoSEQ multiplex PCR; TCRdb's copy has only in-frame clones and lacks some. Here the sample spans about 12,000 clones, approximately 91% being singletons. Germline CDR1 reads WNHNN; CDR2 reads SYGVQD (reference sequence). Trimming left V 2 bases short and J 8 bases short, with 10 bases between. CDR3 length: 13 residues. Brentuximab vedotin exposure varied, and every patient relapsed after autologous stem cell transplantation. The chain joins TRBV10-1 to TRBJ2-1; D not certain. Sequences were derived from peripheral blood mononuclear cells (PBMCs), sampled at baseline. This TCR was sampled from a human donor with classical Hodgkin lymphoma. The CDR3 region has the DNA TGCGCCAGCAGTGAGGAAGCGTTCGATGAGCAGTTCTTC. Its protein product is CASSEEAFDEQFF.